The clone carrying this TCR beta chain was observed a single time. Its antigen is unidentified. This record belongs to a study of vaccination and CD4 T cells after COVID-19. At the level of the study: Median time from COVID diagnosis to post-COVID sampling was 101 days (35 to 161). A CEFX pool, an HIV-1 Nef pool, or no peptide went to control cultures. Overall study findings and caveats: Clonotypes reactive to SARS-CoV-2 had a median that went up from roughly 21 to 40, but not significantly.

Sample treatment: roughly 10-day PBMC culture with coronavirus spike peptide pools or control peptides (ViraFEST assay). Peptide pool stimulation in ViraFEST expanded antigen-specific T cells, whose TCRs were then sequenced. The Oncomine TCR Beta short-read assay generated sequence data from the DNA of cultured CD4+ T cells. MiXCR, run by TCRdb on the PCR reads, gives a single entry per CDR3 protein. The top ten clones hold 40% of a sample with some 8,700 distinct CDR3 sequences, around 49% of them seen once. Germline lookup yields CDR1 SGHTA and CDR2 FQGNSA. V lost 2 bases, J lost 0 bases, and 5 bases lay in between. The CDR3 loop spans 14 amino acids.

This clonotype was sampled from a human donor who had recovered from COVID-19. Material: CD4+ T cells from blood, cultured in vitro. The J gene is TRBJ1-3, the V gene TRBV7-2; D gene ambiguous. CDR3 sequence reads: CASSLYSSGNTIYF. For the CDR3, the DNA is TGTGCCAGCAGCTTATACTCCTCTGGAAACACCATATATTTT.